The sequence of this T cell receptor (beta chain) was determined in a study of OX40 agonist ivuxolimab in advanced cancers. Across the whole study: The patients received agonistic anti-OX40 (CD134) antibody ivuxolimab. Earlier treatment with anti-PD-1, anti-PD-L1 or anti-CTLA-4 was permitted, and roughly 42% had received some.

TCRdb keeps only in-frame clones here, not all; method: immunoSEQ multiplex PCR. The top ten clones hold roughly 1.5% of a sample with 53,000 or so clones, approximately 90% of them seen once. Trimming took off 5 bases at V and 3 bases at J, with 13 bases between the two ends. The CDR3 is 15 amino acids. Germline CDR1 reads MNHEY; CDR2 reads SMNVEV (reference sequence). Note on this clone: Antigen specificity is unknown.

General study findings and limits: Specificity for antigen went undetermined in the expanded peripheral T cells. CD8+ T cells averaged more expanded clones than CD4+.

This chain connects TRBV27 to TRBJ1-4; D ambiguous. Sequencing was performed on CD4+ or CD8+ T cells sorted from blood, taken in a trial of the OX40 agonist ivuxolimab. The clonotype originates from an adult with an advanced solid tumor such as melanoma, head and neck, liver or kidney cancer. This CDR3 reads CASSLDPAANEKLFF. In nucleotides, the CDR3 is TGTGCCAGCAGTCTGGACCCTGCGGCTAATGAAAAACTGTTTTTT.